This TCR beta chain originates from a study of blood T cells in healthy people across ages. General study results and limits: Observed TCR beta diversity per million T cells went down as age went up. This fall followed a roughly linear course with age. CMV status of donors was unknown, possibly confounding expanded clonotype changes.

In its sample, this clonotype was seen a few times. Its target is unknown. The junction and the germline gene differ at one end; a read error may be behind it. Primers used in a second PCR of about 6 to 12 cycles were a sample-barcoded 5' primer and a J-beta primer mix. Each sample provided no less than 3 million CDR3-containing paired-end reads. Each CDR3 protein is one row after TCRdb ran MiXCR on the 5' RACE reads. Counted here are 600,000 to 800,000 distinct CDR3 sequences, around 21% occurring once; the ten biggest clones make up roughly 3.6%. The CDR3 length is 15 residues. The germline CDR1 and CDR2 sequences are DFQATT and SNEGSKA (reference sequence). Isolation per sample recovered at least 7 million PBMCs.

This TCR was sampled from a man between 70 and 80 years old in good health. Sequences were obtained from blood. V is TRBV20-1 and J is TRBJ2-7; TRBD2 matches at 9 bases. CDR3 DNA sequence: TGCAGCGCTAGAGATTTGGCTAGCGGGAAATACGAGCAGTACTTC. Residues: CSARDLASGKYEQYF.